This entry lists 20 T cell receptor beta chains sequenced from one sample in a study of blood T cell repertoires in COVID-19. TCRdb keeps only in-frame clones here, not all; method: immunoSEQ multiplex PCR. The sample records some 260,000 clones, approximately 88% being singletons. Sequenced sample: peripheral blood. Receptor source: a woman in her 30s with acute or convalescent COVID-19.

This rearrangement joins TRBV14 to TRBJ1-2, with D unclear. Germline values: CDR1 SGHDN, CDR2 FVKESK. The CDR3 sequence is 13 residues long. The germline V and J ends were trimmed by 0 bases and 4 bases, with 6 bases remaining between them. The CDR3 loop reads CASSQDPSYGYTF. The CDR3 DNA follows: TGTGCCAGCAGCCAAGACCCGAGCTATGGCTACACCTTC.

The chain carries TRBV24-1 and TRBJ1-4; 9 bases match TRBD1. The CDR3 sequence is 16 residues long. CDR1 is KGHDR and CDR2 is SFDVKD in the germline V gene. After removal of 2 bases from V and 8 bases from J, the junction contained 8 bases not matched to a gene. The CDR3 protein is CATSDSRTGAGEKLFF. The CDR3 DNA is TGTGCCACCAGTGATTCGAGGACAGGGGCCGGCGAAAAACTGTTTTTT.

V and J are TRBV12-3 or TRBV12-4 and TRBJ1-1; 9 nucleotides match TRBD1. This CDR3 is built from 13 residues. V gave up 7 bases and J gave up 7 bases; unmatched junction bases: 7. CDR3 bases: TGTGCCAGCACCTCACAGGGGGCAGGTGAAGCTTTCTTT. Amino acid sequence: CASTSQGAGEAFF.

This clone was seen a single time. This rearrangement joins TRBV7-9 to TRBJ2-1; D gene uncertain. Germline V gene lookup returns CDR1 SEHNR and CDR2 FQNEAQ (reference sequence). The germline V and J ends were trimmed by 1 base and 6 bases, with 10 bases remaining between them. The CDR3 runs to 14 residues. The CDR3 region has the DNA TGTGCCAGCAGCTTAGAGGCCAGCGCCAATGAGCAGTTCTTC. This gives the protein CASSLEASANEQFF.

This clone has a single count. The V call is TRBV14, the J call TRBJ2-1; D remains unclear. Looked up from germline, CDR1 is SGHDN and CDR2 is FVKESK. The CDR3 loop spans 15 amino acids. V shed 4 bases and J shed 0 bases, with 10 bases lying between them. CDR3 in DNA: TGTGCCAGCAGCCGCCTAGTTACCTCCTACAATGAGCAGTTCTTC. Amino acid sequence: CASSRLVTSYNEQFF.

This rearrangement joins TRBV19 to TRBJ1-4; 8 bases fit TRBD1. The germline V gene encodes CDR1 LNHDA and CDR2 SQIVND (reference sequence). This CDR3 is built from 15 residues. Trimming took 5 bases from V and 3 from J; bases not matched to a gene: 5. The CDR3, as DNA: TGTGCCAGTAGTCTTACAGGGGGACCTAATGAAAAACTGTTTTTT. Protein: CASSLTGGPNEKLFF.

The rearrangement uses TRBV27 and TRBJ2-7, with D tentatively TRBD2 (6 bases). Trimming took off 6 bases at V and 0 bases at J, with 24 bases between the two ends. CDR1 and CDR2 (germline): MNHEY, SMNVEV (reference sequence). CDR3 length: 18 residues. CDR3 protein: CASRRARGLGPISYEQYF. Written as DNA, the CDR3 is TGTGCCAGCAGACGAGCCCGGGGACTCGGTCCGATCTCCTACGAGCAGTACTTC.

J is TRBJ2-3 and V is TRBV5-6, with 8 bases fitting TRBD2. After removal of 0 bases from V and 1 base from J, the junction contained 4 bases not matched to a gene. This CDR3 is built from 16 residues. Germline V gene sequence: CDR1 SGHDT, CDR2 YYEEEE. For the CDR3, the DNA is TGTGCCAGCAGCTTGGTTCTGACTAGCGGCACAGATACGCAGTATTTT. This encodes CASSLVLTSGTDTQYF.

The gene calls are TRBV5-1 and TRBJ2-3; 14 bases fit TRBD2. The CDR3 has 19 amino acids. CDR1 SGHRS and CDR2 YFSETQ come from the germline V gene. Trimming cost V 3 bases and J 0 bases; bases outside gene matches: 9. CDR3 sequence: CASSSGLAGVRASTDTQYF. CDR3 in DNA: TGCGCCAGCAGCTCGGGACTAGCGGGAGTAAGAGCTAGCACAGATACGCAGTATTTT.

The V call is TRBV6-5, the J call TRBJ2-5; 10 bases match TRBD2. The V segment lost 0 bases and the J segment 3 bases; nucleotides outside the gene matches: 1. The CDR3 has 15 amino acids. CDR1 MNHEY and CDR2 SVGAGI come from the germline V gene. The CDR3, as DNA: TGTGCCAGCAGTTACTCTCTAGCGGGGGAAGAGACCCAGTACTTC. Its translation is CASSYSLAGEETQYF.

The chain is built from TRBV7-9 and TRBJ2-3; 8 nucleotides line up with TRBD1. The germline CDR1 and CDR2 sequences are SEHNR and FQNEAQ (reference sequence). The junction had 6 bases not matched to a gene; V was cut back by 4 bases and J by 3 bases. There are 15 residues in the CDR3. The CDR3 region is CASSSRTGMTDTQYF. The CDR3 coding sequence is TGTGCCAGCAGCTCGAGGACAGGGATGACAGATACGCAGTATTTT.

The table lists this clone with a count of one. The V call is TRBV19, the J call TRBJ2-3, with a tentative D call TRBD2 (6 bases). Germline V gene sequence: CDR1 LNHDA, CDR2 SQIVND (reference sequence). The CDR3 length is 16 residues. Trimming shortened V by 6 bases and J by 0 bases, and 16 bases separated the two germline ends. CDR3 in amino acids: CASREGWHISTDTQYF. As DNA, the CDR3 is TGTGCCAGTAGGGAGGGGTGGCATATTAGCACAGATACGCAGTATTTT.

The rearrangement uses TRBV11-2 and TRBJ2-3, with TRBD2 identical over 13 bases. The CDR3 spans 19 residues. Germline CDR1 reads SGHAT; CDR2 reads FQNNGV. The V gene end was trimmed by 5 bases and the J gene end by 2 bases; junction bases not matched to a gene: 13. CDR3 DNA sequence: TGTGCCAGCAGCCTTACAGGACTAGCGGGAGCTAGTTCCACAGATACGCAGTATTTT. The encoded protein is CASSLTGLAGASSTDTQYF. The complete variable domain, with remaining parts taken from reference TRBV11-2 and TRBJ2-3, reads EAGVAQSPRYKIIEKRQSVAFWCNPISGHATLYWYQQILGQGPKLLIQFQNNGVVDDSQLPKDRFSAERLKGVDSTLKIQPAKLEDSAVYLCASSLTGLAGASSTDTQYFGPGTRLTVL.

In this sample, this clone turned up a few times. The CDR3 region has the DNA TGCGCCAGCAGCTTGGAGAGCAGGCCCAGGGTCGCAGGCTACACCTTC. This codes for CASSLESRPRVAGYTF. The chain is built from TRBV5-1 and TRBJ1-2; possibly TRBD1 for D (5 bases). Per the germline V gene, CDR1 is SGHRS and CDR2 is YFSETQ. V dropped 0 bases and J dropped 8 bases, with 20 bases sitting between them. The CDR3 consists of 16 residues.

A single count supports this clone. The CDR3, as DNA: TGTGCCAGAAGCATAACGGGACAGGGGATACACGAGCAGTACTTC. It translates to CARSITGQGIHEQYF. The gene calls are TRBV7-5 and TRBJ2-7; the table's D gene call, TRBD1, was not cross checked with the DNA. TRBV7-5 is labeled a pseudogene. The CDR3 is 15 residues long.

The gene calls are TRBV7-9 and TRBJ2-1; D remains unclear. The V and J ends lost 5 bases and 1 base respectively, with 15 bases between them. Germline lookup yields CDR1 SEHNR and CDR2 FQNEAQ (reference sequence). This CDR3 contains 16 residues. Here the CDR3 reads CASSGTTDESYNEQFF. For the CDR3, the DNA is TGTGCCAGCAGCGGTACTACCGACGAGTCCTACAATGAGCAGTTCTTC.

The chain combines TRBV7-8 with TRBJ2-7; 7 bases line up with TRBD2. In germline, CDR1 is SGHVS, CDR2 FQNEAQ. With V trimmed by 5 bases and J by 6 bases, 10 bases remained unmatched. This CDR3 region has 14 residues. CDR3 in DNA: TGTGCCAGCAGCCAAGGACTAGTTAATATCGAGCAGTACTTC. This encodes CASSQGLVNIEQYF.

This sequence joins TRBV27 and TRBJ2-7, with 8 bases that match TRBD1. CDR1 and CDR2 (germline): MNHEY, SMNVEV (reference sequence). J gave up 2 bases and V 5 bases, and 2 bases lay outside the gene matches. This CDR3 is built from 13 residues. The CDR3 protein is CASSEGQAYEQYF. The CDR3 nucleotides read TGTGCCAGCAGTGAGGGACAGGCCTACGAGCAGTACTTC.

This chain uses TRBV5-1 with TRBJ1-2, with D possibly matching TRBD1 (5 bases). Germline loops: CDR1 SGHRS, CDR2 YFSETQ. Trimming cost V 0 bases and J 7 bases, with 16 bases left between them. There are 15 residues in the CDR3. The CDR3 DNA is TGCGCCAGCAGCTTGGAAGGTTTGGTAGGGGTTGGCTACACCTTC. Translated, it gives CASSLEGLVGVGYTF.

This clone was picked up a small number of times. The chain links TRBV11-2 to TRBJ2-1, with TRBD1 matching 7 bases. Germline assignment: CDR1 SGHAT and CDR2 FQNNGV. V was clipped by 5 bases and J by 1 base; unmatched bases: 11. The CDR3 loop spans 17 amino acids. CDR3 DNA: TGTGCCAGCAGCCCCCGCATGGGACAGTTTTCCTACAATGAGCAGTTCTTC. It yields the protein CASSPRMGQFSYNEQFF.